This T cell receptor (beta chain) came from a study of identical twins. This clonotype has at least ten counts. MiXCR, applied by TCRdb to the 5' RACE reads, yields one record per CDR3 protein. The sample has hundreds of thousands of distinct CDR3 sequences, less than 7% seen once; the top ten hold around 2%. The sequence was obtained from a man aged 18 to 30 in good health. The sample was naive T cells sorted from blood.

The CDR3 nucleotides are TGTGCCAGCAGTTTCGGTTCGGCGGGACAGCGAGATACGCAGTATTTT. Translated: CASSFGSAGQRDTQYF. V and J are TRBV12-3 or TRBV12-4 and TRBJ2-3; tentatively, D is TRBD1 (7 bases). This CDR3 contains 16 residues. Trimming removed 3 bases at V and 5 bases at J, with 18 bases between.